This T cell receptor beta chain stems from a study of blood T cell repertoires in COVID-19. The CDR3 contains 14 residues. Trimming removed 2 bases from V and 3 bases from J, with 10 bases in between. CDR1 is MDHEN and CDR2 is SYDVKM in the germline V gene. The data were produced by immunoSEQ multiplex PCR, yet TCRdb's version contains in-frame clones alone and is incomplete. Of about 250,000 clones in the sample, 81% were seen once. This receptor was obtained from a woman over 75 with acute or convalescent COVID-19. This chain uses TRBV28 with TRBJ2-5; D uncertain. Sequencing was done on a sample of peripheral blood. CDR3 region: CASSLEAVKETQYF. The CDR3 nucleotides are TGTGCCAGCAGTTTAGAGGCAGTTAAAGAGACCCAGTACTTC.